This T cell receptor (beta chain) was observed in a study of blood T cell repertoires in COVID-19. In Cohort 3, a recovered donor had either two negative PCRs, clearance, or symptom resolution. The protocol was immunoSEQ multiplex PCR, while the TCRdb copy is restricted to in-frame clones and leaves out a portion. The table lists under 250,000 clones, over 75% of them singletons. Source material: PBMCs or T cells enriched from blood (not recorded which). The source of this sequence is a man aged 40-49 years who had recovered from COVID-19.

This CDR3 reads CAIRVASGGMNEQFF. DNA of the CDR3: TGTGCCATCAGGGTTGCCAGCGGGGGGATGAATGAGCAGTTCTTC. The chain has TRBV10-3 and TRBJ2-1, with 9 bases fitting TRBD2. The CDR3 has 15 residues. The germline gives CDR1 ENHRY, CDR2 SYGVKD. Germline trimming cut 6 bases from V and 7 bases from J; bases unmatched to any gene: 10.